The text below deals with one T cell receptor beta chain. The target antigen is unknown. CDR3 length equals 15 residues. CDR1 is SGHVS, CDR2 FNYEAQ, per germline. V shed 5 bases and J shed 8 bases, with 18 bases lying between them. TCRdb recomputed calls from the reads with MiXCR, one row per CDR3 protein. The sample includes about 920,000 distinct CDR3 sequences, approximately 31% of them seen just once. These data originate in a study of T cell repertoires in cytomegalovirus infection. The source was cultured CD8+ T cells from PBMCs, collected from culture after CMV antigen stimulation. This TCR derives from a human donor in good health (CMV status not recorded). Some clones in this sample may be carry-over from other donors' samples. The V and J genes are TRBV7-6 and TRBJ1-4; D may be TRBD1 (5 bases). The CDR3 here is CASSRNRIGDEKLFF. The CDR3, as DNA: TGTGCCAGCAGCCGAAACAGGATCGGGGACGAAAAACTGTTTTTT.